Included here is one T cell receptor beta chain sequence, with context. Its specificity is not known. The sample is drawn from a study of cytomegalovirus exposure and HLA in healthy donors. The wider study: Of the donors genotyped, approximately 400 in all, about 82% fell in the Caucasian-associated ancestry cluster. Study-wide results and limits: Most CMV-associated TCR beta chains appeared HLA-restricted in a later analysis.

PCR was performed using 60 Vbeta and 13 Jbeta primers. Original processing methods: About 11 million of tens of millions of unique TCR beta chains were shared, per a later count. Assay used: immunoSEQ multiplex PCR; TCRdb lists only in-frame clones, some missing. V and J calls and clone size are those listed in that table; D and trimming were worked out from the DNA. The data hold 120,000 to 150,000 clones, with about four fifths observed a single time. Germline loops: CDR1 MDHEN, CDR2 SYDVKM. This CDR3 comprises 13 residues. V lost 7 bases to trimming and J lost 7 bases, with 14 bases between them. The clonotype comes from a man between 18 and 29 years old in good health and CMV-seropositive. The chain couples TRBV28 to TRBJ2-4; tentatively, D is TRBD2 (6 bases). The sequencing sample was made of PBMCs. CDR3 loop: CASMVGRENIQYF. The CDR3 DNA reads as TGTGCCAGCATGGTGGGTCGGGAGAACATTCAGTACTTC.